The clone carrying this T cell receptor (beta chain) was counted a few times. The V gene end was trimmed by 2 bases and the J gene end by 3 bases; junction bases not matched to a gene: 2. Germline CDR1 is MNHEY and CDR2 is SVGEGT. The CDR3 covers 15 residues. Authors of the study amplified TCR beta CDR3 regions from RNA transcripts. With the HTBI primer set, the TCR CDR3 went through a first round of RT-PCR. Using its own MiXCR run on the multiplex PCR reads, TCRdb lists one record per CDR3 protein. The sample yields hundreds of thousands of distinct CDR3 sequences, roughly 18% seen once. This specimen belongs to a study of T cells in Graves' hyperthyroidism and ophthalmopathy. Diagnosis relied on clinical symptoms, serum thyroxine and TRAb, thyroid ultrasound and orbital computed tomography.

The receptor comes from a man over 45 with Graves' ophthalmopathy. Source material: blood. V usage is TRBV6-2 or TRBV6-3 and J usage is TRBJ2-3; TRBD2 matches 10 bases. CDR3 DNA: TGTGCCAGCAGTTACGCGGGACTAGCGACAGATACGCAGTATTTT. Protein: CASSYAGLATDTQYF.